This T cell receptor beta chain derives from a study of T cell repertoires in cytomegalovirus infection. TCRdb processed the reads anew with MiXCR; each CDR3 protein has one entry. The sample yields around 190,000 distinct CDR3 sequences, 13% to 15% seen once. This clonotype was counted only a few times. The V gene end was trimmed by 2 bases and the J gene end by 2 bases; junction bases not matched to a gene: 7. Germline V gene lookup returns CDR1 SGHRS and CDR2 YFSETQ. The CDR3 runs 15 residues. The sequence was obtained from a human donor in good health (CMV status not recorded). Some clones in this sample may be carry-over from other donors' samples. Sequences were obtained from PBMCs. V usage is TRBV5-1 and J usage is TRBJ2-7; 7 bases align to TRBD2. The chain's CDR3 is CASSFLGGSAYEQYF. CDR3 DNA sequence: TGCGCCAGCAGCTTTTTGGGAGGGAGTGCCTACGAGCAGTACTTC.